The 18 T cell receptor beta chains presented below share a single source sample, sequenced in a study of early T cells in non-severe SARS-CoV-2 infection. A single record per CDR3 protein comes from TCRdb applying MiXCR to the 5' RACE reads. The data hold 85,000 to 100,000 distinct CDR3 sequences, with less than 15% observed a single time. The specimen sequenced was whole blood. The receptors were sampled from an adult who was a healthcare worker with PCR-confirmed SARS-CoV-2 infection or an uninfected control (not recorded which).

This clonotype was counted ten times or more. The CDR3 loop is CASSSQTGAISGNTIYF. The CDR3 nucleotides read TGCGCCAGCAGCTCCCAGACAGGGGCCATCTCTGGAAACACCATATATTTT. This sequence joins TRBV5-1 and TRBJ1-3, with TRBD1 identical over 8 bases. The CDR3 consists of 17 residues. Germline V gives CDR1 SGHRS, CDR2 YFSETQ. J was trimmed by 0 bases and V by 3 bases; bases with no gene match: 8.

The rearrangement links TRBV28 to TRBJ1-6, with a weak D call TRBD1 (5 bases). Per germline, CDR1 MDHEN and CDR2 SYDVKM. The V gene lost 6 bases and the J gene lost 9 bases, with 15 bases spanning the gap. The CDR3 is 14 residues long. The CDR3 DNA sequence: TGTGCCAGCAGCGGGGGACTCAATAGTTCACCCCTCCACTTT. Translating it yields CASSGGLNSSPLHF.

The rearrangement uses TRBV7-9 and TRBJ1-5, with D maybe TRBD1 (5 bases). CDR1 and CDR2 (germline): SEHNR, FQNEAQ (reference sequence). The CDR3 extends over 14 amino acids. V was shortened by 3 bases and J by 4 bases, with 10 bases between the two germline ends. The CDR3 DNA sequence: TGTGCCAGCAGCTTGGGGGACCTAAATCAGCCCCAGCATTTT. This sequence encodes CASSLGDLNQPQHF. Full variable domain (missing parts from reference TRBV7-9 and TRBJ1-5): DTGVSQNPRHKITKRGQNVTFRCDPISEHNRLYWYRQTLGQGPEFLTYFQNEAQLEKSRLLSDRFSAERPKGSFSTLEIQRTEQGDSAMYLCASSLGDLNQPQHFGDGTRLSIL.

This clonotype came up many times. This sequence joins TRBV20-1 and TRBJ2-2; no firm D call. This CDR3 has 11 residues. Per the germline V gene, CDR1 is DFQATT and CDR2 is SNEGSKA (reference sequence). Trimming pared 3 bases from V and 1 base from J, leaving 0 bases between. The CDR3 DNA reads TGCAGTGCTAGGAACACCGGGGAGCTGTTTTTT. Translated: CSARNTGELFF.

The J gene is TRBJ1-1, the V gene TRBV18, with D maybe TRBD1 (6 bases). This CDR3 is built from 14 residues. V lost 6 bases, J lost 6 bases, and 17 bases lay in between. CDR1 is KGHSH and CDR2 is LQKENI in the germline V gene. CDR3 DNA sequence: TGTGCCAGCTCCCGATCAAGGGGGGAAGCTGAAGCTTTCTTT. Amino acids: CASSRSRGEAEAFF.

This clonotype was detected a few times. V and J are TRBV24-1 and TRBJ2-2; a weak D match, TRBD2 (6 bases). Looked up from germline, CDR1 is KGHDR and CDR2 is SFDVKD. The CDR3 is 16 residues long. Trimming left V 4 bases short and J 5 bases short, with 16 bases between. The CDR3 spells CATSDPGSGLTGELFF. CDR3 coding DNA: TGTGCCACCAGTGACCCCGGGAGCGGGTTGACCGGGGAGCTGTTTTTT.

V and J are TRBV14 and TRBJ1-5; 7 positions match TRBD1. V lost 1 base to trimming and J lost 3 bases; unmatched junction nucleotides: 3. CDR3 length: 15 residues. Germline loops: CDR1 SGHDN, CDR2 FVKESK. The CDR3 loop is CASSQGQGNNQPQHF. CDR3 DNA sequence: TGTGCCAGCAGCCAAGGACAGGGTAACAATCAGCCCCAGCATTTT. Based on the CDR3 plus reference TRBV14 and TRBJ1-5, the full variable domain is EAGVTQFPSHSVIEKGQTVTLRCDPISGHDNLYWYRRVMGKEIKFLLHFVKESKQDESGMPNNRFLAERTGGTYSTLKVQPAELEDSGVYFCASSQGQGNNQPQHFGDGTRLSIL.

The table lists this clonotype with a few counts. This chain uses TRBV6-5 with TRBJ1-1; D is uncertain. V was shortened by 5 bases and J by 3 bases, with 4 bases between the two germline ends. The CDR3 is 11 amino acids. CDR1 and CDR2 from the germline V gene are MNHEY and SVGAGI. The CDR3 sequence is CASSRDTEAFF. The CDR3, as DNA: TGTGCCAGCAGTCGAGACACTGAAGCTTTCTTT.

The rearrangement links TRBV3-1 to TRBJ1-1; D gene unclear. V was cut by 2 bases and J by 0 bases, with 4 bases left in between. This CDR3 is built from 13 residues. The germline V gene has CDR1 LGHDT and CDR2 YNNKEL (reference sequence). CDR3: CASSQQMNTEAFF. For the CDR3, the DNA is TGTGCCAGCAGCCAACAAATGAACACTGAAGCTTTCTTT.

This clonotype was observed many times. The gene calls are TRBV28 and TRBJ2-1; 8 bases are a match to TRBD2. V lost 2 bases to trimming and J lost 2 bases; unmatched junction nucleotides: 2. Germline V gene lookup returns CDR1 MDHEN and CDR2 SYDVKM. The CDR3 contains 15 residues. The CDR3, as DNA: TGTGCCAGCAGTTTAAGGCGGGGGGCCTACAATGAGCAGTTCTTC. This sequence encodes CASSLRRGAYNEQFF.

The rearrangement uses TRBV20-1 and TRBJ2-2; D may be TRBD2 (6 bases). Germline values: CDR1 DFQATT, CDR2 SNEGSKA (reference sequence). The CDR3 totals 16 residues. Deletions cut 4 bases from V and 0 bases from J, with 15 bases between. CDR3 residues: CSAKVPGLPNTGELFF. The CDR3 DNA reads as TGCAGTGCTAAGGTGCCGGGACTCCCGAACACCGGGGAGCTGTTTTTT.

This clonotype turned up a few times. The chain's CDR3 is CSARDAQGHVQPQHF. DNA of the CDR3: TGCAGTGCTAGAGATGCACAGGGGCACGTGCAGCCCCAGCATTTT. The rearrangement links TRBV20-1 to TRBJ1-5, with 7 nucleotides matching TRBD1. Germline values: CDR1 DFQATT, CDR2 SNEGSKA (reference sequence). This CDR3 contains 15 residues. Unmatched junction bases numbered 9, after V lost 0 bases and J lost 7 bases.

Ten or more counts support this clonotype. The CDR3 reads CASSQDKRTTVSGANVLTF. In nucleotides, the CDR3 is TGTGCCAGCAGCCAAGATAAGAGGACAACAGTCTCTGGGGCCAACGTCCTGACTTTC. The V and J genes are TRBV4-2 and TRBJ2-6, with D tentatively TRBD1 (5 bases). This CDR3 contains 19 residues. The germline CDR1 and CDR2 sequences are LGHNA and YNFKEQ. V was shortened by 0 bases and J by 0 bases, with 15 bases between the two germline ends.

This clonotype was counted many times. The chain employs TRBV12-3 or TRBV12-4 and TRBJ1-5; a weak D match, TRBD1 (6 bases). Between the trimmed V and J ends, which lost 5 bases and 5 bases, there was a span of 16 bases. CDR3 length: 15 residues. CDR3 in DNA: TGTGCCAGCAGTCCGGCAGGGCAGGGGTATCAGCCCCAGCATTTT. Encoded protein: CASSPAGQGYQPQHF.

There are a few counts of this clonotype. The genes are TRBV2 and TRBJ2-7; D is undetermined. The CDR3 contains 12 residues. Germline V gene data show CDR1 as SNHLY and CDR2 as FYNNEI. Trimming stripped 3 bases from V and 7 bases from J, with 10 bases between. CDR3 residues: CASSDVAEEQYF. The CDR3 DNA sequence: TGTGCCAGCAGTGACGTGGCGGAAGAGCAGTACTTC.

This clonotype was detected ten times or more. The gene calls are TRBV2 and TRBJ2-2, with 9 nucleotides matching TRBD1. Germline V lookup: CDR1 SNHLY, CDR2 FYNNEI. Germline trimming cut 6 bases from V and 5 bases from J; bases unmatched to any gene: 4. The CDR3 runs 14 residues. The CDR3 region is CASSGQGRTGELFF. Here the CDR3 DNA reads TGTGCCAGCAGCGGACAGGGGCGAACCGGGGAGCTGTTTTTT.

This clonotype was seen only a few times. The gene calls are TRBV10-1 and TRBJ2-2, with 9 bases that match TRBD1. CDR3 length: 14 amino acids. Germline V gene sequence: CDR1 WNHNN, CDR2 SYGVQD (reference sequence). Trimming took 7 bases from V and 5 from J; bases not matched to a gene: 5. This chain's CDR3 is CASTGTGRTGELFF. Written as DNA, the CDR3 is TGCGCCAGCACTGGGACAGGGAGAACCGGGGAGCTGTTTTTT.

This clonotype has ten or more counts. The chain combines TRBV7-8 with TRBJ1-5; D might be TRBD1 (5 bases). From germline, CDR1 is SGHVS and CDR2 FQNEAQ. CDR3 size: 18 residues. Trimming shortened V by 3 bases and J by 7 bases, and 25 bases separated the two germline ends. CDR3 amino acids: CASSLRLMAGRIGQPQHF. DNA for the CDR3: TGTGCCAGCAGCTTGCGTTTAATGGCAGGGCGTATCGGGCAGCCCCAGCATTTT. Full variable domain (outside the CDR3, taken from reference TRBV7-8 and TRBJ1-5): GAGVSQSPRYKVAKRGQDVALRCDPISGHVSLFWYQQALGQGPEFLTYFQNEAQLDKSGLPSDRFFAERPEGSVSTLKIQRTQQEDSAVYLCASSLRLMAGRIGQPQHFGDGTRLSIL.